The clone carrying this T cell receptor (beta chain) appeared many times. No antigen is known for it. The sample originates from a study of CD8+CD57+ T cells in acquired aplastic anemia. As for the study in general: As sequenced from healthy donors, CD4+ cells averaged about 9.8 million reads. Points from the study as a whole: CD8+ Simpson's diversity did not differ significantly between patients and controls.

TCR beta VDJ combinations and CDR3 sequences were profiled from genomic DNA. MiXCR was run by TCRdb on the reads, yielding one entry per CDR3 protein. The sample holds fewer than 250,000 distinct CDR3 sequences; around half are singletons and the top ten take 15% to 20%. The sequence was collected from a human donor in good health, serving as a control. The sample consisted of sorted CD4+, CD8+, or CD8+CD57+ T cells (not recorded which) from PBMCs.

In nucleotides, the CDR3 is TGTGCCAGCAGTTTAGCGACAGGCGTGGGTTCACCCCTCCACTTT. It specifies CASSLATGVGSPLHF. This sequence joins TRBV12-3 or TRBV12-4 and TRBJ1-6; weak D call: TRBD1 (6 bases). V gave up 0 bases and J gave up 9 bases, with 12 bases separating them. CDR3 length: 15 residues.